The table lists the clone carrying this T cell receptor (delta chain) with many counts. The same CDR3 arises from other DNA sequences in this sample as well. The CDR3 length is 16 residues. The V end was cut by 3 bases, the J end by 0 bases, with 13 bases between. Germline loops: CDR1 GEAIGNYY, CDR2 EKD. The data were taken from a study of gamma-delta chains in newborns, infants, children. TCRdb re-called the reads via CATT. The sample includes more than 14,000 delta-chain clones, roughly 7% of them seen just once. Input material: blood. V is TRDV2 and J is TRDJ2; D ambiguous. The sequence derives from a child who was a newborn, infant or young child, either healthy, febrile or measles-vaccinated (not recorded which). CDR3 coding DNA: TGTGCCTGTGACTCAGCAGGGGTTGCTTTGACAGCACAACTCTTCTTT. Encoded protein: CACDSAGVALTAQLFF.